These 22 T cell receptor beta chains were all obtained from the same sample, sequenced in a study of post-analysis software for immune sequencing data. These TCRs are of unknown antigen specificity. Unique molecular identifiers were present in the TCR beta cDNA libraries. TCRdb re-called the PCR reads with MiXCR, one entry per CDR3 protein. The sample has about 200,000 distinct CDR3 sequences, around 30% seen once. Study-wide findings and caveats: TRBV segments more frequent in patients than in controls numbered roughly 5 and included TRBV5-6, TRBV5-1 and TRBV20-1.

The sample was blood. The origin of the receptors is a girl under 18 with multiple sclerosis.

This chain connects TRBV6-5 to TRBJ2-6; D gene unclear. The germline gives CDR1 MNHEY, CDR2 SVGAGI. The CDR3 loop spans 14 amino acids. V shed 10 bases and J shed 1 base, with 11 bases lying between them. Here the CDR3 reads CATRQWSGANVLTF. Here the CDR3 DNA reads TGTGCCACACGACAATGGTCTGGGGCCAACGTCCTGACTTTC.

The chain links TRBV5-1 to TRBJ2-2; no clear D. Germline assignment: CDR1 SGHRS and CDR2 YFSETQ. The V gene lost 4 bases and the J gene lost 6 bases, with 7 bases spanning the gap. The CDR3 loop spans 12 amino acids. Here the CDR3 DNA reads TGCGCCAGCAGCACAGTACCCGGGGAGCTGTTTTTT. As protein: CASSTVPGELFF.

The V gene is TRBV11-2, the J gene TRBJ1-1; maybe TRBD1 (6 bases). Trimming removed 4 bases from V and 5 bases from J, with 17 bases in between. This CDR3 has 15 amino acids. The germline V gene has CDR1 SGHAT and CDR2 FQNNGV. In nucleotides, the CDR3 is TGTGCCAGCAGCTCAAGGGACACGGGCAGAACTGAAGCTTTCTTT. Translation gives CASSSRDTGRTEAFF.

In regard to this clonotype: This could be a read error, since a much larger clone is one nucleotide away. V usage is TRBV6-5 and J usage is TRBJ2-3; 9 bases fit TRBD2. Germline V gene lookup returns CDR1 MNHEY and CDR2 SVGAGI. The CDR3 contains 16 residues. The CDR3 loop is CTSSYSGGGVQGTQYF. DNA for the CDR3: TGTACCAGCAGTTACTCCGGCGGGGGGGTGCAGGGTACGCAGTATTTT.

The DNA of the CDR3 is TGTGCCTGGAGTGTACCGGGGAATAGATTCAATCAGCCCCAGCATTTT. This gives the protein CAWSVPGNRFNQPQHF. The chain employs TRBV30 and TRBJ1-5; D gene ambiguous. In germline, CDR1 is GTSNPN, CDR2 SVGIG (reference sequence). V lost 0 bases to trimming and J lost 3 bases, with 15 bases between them. CDR3 size: 16 residues.

Notes on this clonotype: This sequence may be a read error, since a much larger clone differs from it by one base. V and J are TRBV7-9 and TRBJ2-5; perhaps D is TRBD1 or TRBD2 (5 bases each). The CDR3 length is 16 residues. CDR1 SEHNR and CDR2 FQNEAQ come from the germline V gene (reference sequence). Between the trimmed V and J ends, which lost 5 bases and 11 bases, there was a span of 27 bases. CDR3 in amino acids: CASSPPTRGSGNEQYF. The CDR3 DNA is TGTGCCAGCAGCCCACCAACTAGGGGAAGTGGGAATGAGCAGTACTTC. The variable domain in full, with the rest retrieved from reference TRBV7-9 and TRBJ2-5, is DTGVSQNPRHKITKRGQNVTFRCDPISEHNRLYWYRQTLGQGPEFLTYFQNEAQLEKSRLLSDRFSAERPKGSFSTLEIQRTEQGDSAMYLCASSPPTRGSGNEQYFGPGTRLLVL.

This clonotype was seen a handful of times. The chain joins TRBV2 to TRBJ2-6; D call uncertain. Trimming left V 5 bases short and J 0 bases short, with 8 bases between. The CDR3 loop spans 15 amino acids. CDR1 and CDR2 from the germline V gene are SNHLY and FYNNEI. The CDR3 DNA reads TGTGCCAGCAGTCGGACGGACTCTGGGGCCAACGTCCTGACTTTC. The encoded protein is CASSRTDSGANVLTF.

This clonotype occurred many times. The chain recombines TRBV6-2 or TRBV6-3 with TRBJ2-5; D remains ambiguous. Trimming shortened V by 0 bases and J by 5 bases, and 13 bases separated the two germline ends. This CDR3 region has 15 residues. Germline V gene lookup returns CDR1 MNHEY and CDR2 SVGEGT. The CDR3 nucleotides read TGTGCCAGCAGTTACTCGAATCGAAGGGTGGAGACCCAGTACTTC. It codes for CASSYSNRRVETQYF.

This clonotype was detected ten times or more. V usage is TRBV7-8 and J usage is TRBJ2-7; 7 positions match TRBD1. The ends lost 5 bases at V and 3 bases at J; junction bases unmatched: 10. CDR1 is SGHVS and CDR2 is FQNEAQ in the germline V gene. The CDR3 totals 15 residues. In DNA form, the CDR3 reads TGTGCCAGCAGCCCCCTCGAAACAGGGGTCTACGAGCAGTACTTC. The encoded protein is CASSPLETGVYEQYF.

There are a few counts of this clonotype. The V gene is TRBV2, the J gene TRBJ2-1; 11 nucleotides agree with TRBD2. V shed 6 bases, J shed 6 bases, and the junction held 7 bases outside the gene matches. The length of the CDR3 is 15 residues. The germline V gene has CDR1 SNHLY and CDR2 FYNNEI. The CDR3, as DNA: TGTGCCAGCAGGACGGGGACTAGCGGTTTCAATGAGCAGTTCTTC. Amino acids: CASRTGTSGFNEQFF.

V usage is TRBV27 and J usage is TRBJ1-1; no firm D call. Germline V lookup: CDR1 MNHEY, CDR2 SMNVEV (reference sequence). This CDR3 spans 12 amino acids. Trimming stripped 7 bases from V and 11 bases from J, with 17 bases between. Written as DNA, the CDR3 is TGTGCCAGCAAGTTTACCACGGGCGACGCTTTCTTT. Protein sequence: CASKFTTGDAFF.

There are a few counts of this clonotype. The genes are TRBV5-1 and TRBJ1-6; 7 bases match TRBD1. Germline CDR1 is SGHRS and CDR2 is YFSETQ. This CDR3 spans 17 amino acids. With 4 bases clipped from V and 10 bases from J, the junction kept 17 bases outside the gene matches. CDR3 bases: TGCGCCAGCAGCCCGTTAACCGGGACAGAAAATCCGTCACCCCTCCACTTT. It translates to CASSPLTGTENPSPLHF.

Ten or more counts support this clonotype. The V gene is TRBV6-5, the J gene TRBJ2-3; 13 bases match TRBD2. V trimming: 0 bases; J trimming: 2 bases; junction bases outside the gene matches: 5. This CDR3 has 18 residues. Per germline, CDR1 MNHEY and CDR2 SVGAGI. CDR3 coding DNA: TGTGCCAGCAGTTACTCGTCGGGGACTAGCGGGGTCACAGATACGCAGTATTTT. Its translation: CASSYSSGTSGVTDTQYF.

The V call is TRBV28, the J call TRBJ2-1, with D perhaps assigned TRBD1 or TRBD2 (6 bases each). The germline CDR1 and CDR2 sequences are MDHEN and SYDVKM. V was trimmed by 7 bases and J by 6 bases, leaving 19 bases between them. The CDR3 consists of 15 residues. The CDR3 coding sequence is TGTGCCAGCACCCTGGGAATAGCGGACAGCAATGAGCAGTTCTTC. This gives the protein CASTLGIADSNEQFF.

This clonotype appeared a few times. This chain links TRBV20-1 with TRBJ2-3; tentatively, D is TRBD1 (5 bases). Germline V CDR1 and CDR2: DFQATT, SNEGSKA (reference sequence). Trimming removed 6 bases from V and 4 bases from J, with 14 bases in between. This CDR3 has 13 amino acids. Here the CDR3 reads CSAHWTRPDTQYF. The CDR3 DNA sequence: TGCAGTGCCCACTGGACAAGGCCAGATACGCAGTATTTT.

The chain has TRBV5-1 and TRBJ2-1; TRBD2 agrees at 9 bases. The V segment lost 3 bases and the J segment 3 bases; nucleotides outside the gene matches: 7. The CDR3 is 16 amino acids. Germline-derived CDR1 and CDR2 are SGHRS and YFSETQ. The CDR3 reads CASSSPLAGYYNEQFF. The CDR3 nucleotides are TGCGCCAGCAGCTCGCCCCTAGCGGGGTACTACAATGAGCAGTTCTTC. Looking up the rest from reference TRBV5-1 and TRBJ2-1 gives the full variable domain: KAGVTQTPRYLIKTRGQQVTLSCSPISGHRSVSWYQQTPGQGLQFLFEYFSETQRNKGNFPGRFSGRQFSNSRSEMNVSTLELGDSALYLCASSSPLAGYYNEQFFGPGTRLTVL.

A single count supports this clonotype. A read error is possible here, since a much larger clone lies one base away. V is TRBV20-1 and J is TRBJ2-7; TRBD1 might be the D (6 bases). Germline V lookup: CDR1 DFQATT, CDR2 SNEGSKA (reference sequence). The CDR3 consists of 12 residues. DNA for the CDR3: TGCAGCCTTACCAGGGGCTACAATGAGCAGTACTTC. As protein: CSLTRGYNEQYF.

The chain recombines TRBV7-3 with TRBJ2-1; TRBD1 aligns across 9 bases. This CDR3 has 14 amino acids. Germline V gene data show CDR1 as SGHTA and CDR2 as FQGTGA. The V segment lost 6 bases and the J segment 8 bases; nucleotides outside the gene matches: 8. The CDR3 is CASSFRDREDEQFF. For the CDR3, the DNA is TGTGCCAGCAGTTTCCGGGACAGGGAGGATGAGCAGTTCTTC.

As regards this clonotype: At one boundary the junction diverges from the germline segment, which might be a read error. The chain recombines TRBV4-2 with TRBJ1-5; no firm D call. Germline CDR1 reads LGHNA; CDR2 reads YNFKEQ. The CDR3 is 12 amino acids. In DNA form, the CDR3 reads TGTGCCAGCAGCCAGAGCAGTCAGCCCCAGCATTTT. Its protein is CASSQSSQPQHF.

About this clonotype: Since a much larger clone is just one base distant, this may be a read error. J is TRBJ2-3 and V is TRBV10-1; perhaps D is TRBD1 or TRBD2 (5 bases each). CDR3 length equals 14 residues. Germline loops: CDR1 WNHNN, CDR2 SYGVQD (reference sequence). The germline V and J ends were trimmed by 6 bases and 2 bases, with 12 bases remaining between them. The CDR3 DNA follows: TGCGCCAGCAGGCTGGGGACGTACACAGATACGCAGTATTTT. It specifies CASRLGTYTDTQYF.

Only a few counts were recorded for this clonotype. The gene calls are TRBV4-1 and TRBJ2-2; D is unresolved. Trimming shortened V by 0 bases and J by 6 bases, and 8 bases separated the two germline ends. The CDR3 is 14 amino acids. The germline V gene has CDR1 MGHRA and CDR2 YSYEKL. In DNA form, the CDR3 reads TGCGCCAGCAGCCAAGACTCCATGTCCGGGGAGCTGTTTTTT. This gives the protein CASSQDSMSGELFF.

The chain uses TRBV20-1 and TRBJ2-7; possible D gene TRBD2, 7 bases. The V and J ends lost 0 bases and 2 bases respectively, with 14 bases between them. The CDR3 loop spans 15 amino acids. Looked up from germline, CDR1 is DFQATT and CDR2 is SNEGSKA (reference sequence). CDR3 bases: TGCAGTGCTAGAGAGCTAGGGGGGGGCACCTACGAGCAGTACTTC. Translating it yields CSARELGGGTYEQYF.